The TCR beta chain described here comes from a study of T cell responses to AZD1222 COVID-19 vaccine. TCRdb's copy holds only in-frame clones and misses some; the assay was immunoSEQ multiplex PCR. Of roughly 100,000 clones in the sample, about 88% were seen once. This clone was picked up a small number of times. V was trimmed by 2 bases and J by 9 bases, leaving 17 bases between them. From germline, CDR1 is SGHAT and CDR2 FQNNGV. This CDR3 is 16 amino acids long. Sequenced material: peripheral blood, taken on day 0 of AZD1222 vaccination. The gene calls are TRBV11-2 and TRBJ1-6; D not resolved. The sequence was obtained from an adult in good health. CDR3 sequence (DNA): TGTGCCAGCAGCTTAAATTCTGGGCAGTTGGGTTCACCCCTCCACTTT. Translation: CASSLNSGQLGSPLHF.